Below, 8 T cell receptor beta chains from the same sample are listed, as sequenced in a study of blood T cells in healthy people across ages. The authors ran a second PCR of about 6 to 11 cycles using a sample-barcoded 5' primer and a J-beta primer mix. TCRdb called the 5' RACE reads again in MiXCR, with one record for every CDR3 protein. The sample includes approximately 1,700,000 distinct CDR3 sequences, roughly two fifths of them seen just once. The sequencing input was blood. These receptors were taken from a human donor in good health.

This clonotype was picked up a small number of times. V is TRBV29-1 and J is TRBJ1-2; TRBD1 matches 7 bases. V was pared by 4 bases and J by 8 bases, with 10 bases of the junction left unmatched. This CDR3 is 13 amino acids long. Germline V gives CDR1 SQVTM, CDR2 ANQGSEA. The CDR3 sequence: CSVATGRVLGYTF. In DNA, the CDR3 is TGCAGCGTTGCGACAGGGAGGGTGTTAGGCTACACCTTC.

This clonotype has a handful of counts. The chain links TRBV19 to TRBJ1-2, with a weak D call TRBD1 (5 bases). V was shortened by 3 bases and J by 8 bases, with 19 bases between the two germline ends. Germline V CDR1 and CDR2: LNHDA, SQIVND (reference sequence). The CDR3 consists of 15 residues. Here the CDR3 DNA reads TGTGCCAGTAGTATTGGGAATGTAGGGGTTGGCGGCTACACCTTC. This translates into CASSIGNVGVGGYTF.

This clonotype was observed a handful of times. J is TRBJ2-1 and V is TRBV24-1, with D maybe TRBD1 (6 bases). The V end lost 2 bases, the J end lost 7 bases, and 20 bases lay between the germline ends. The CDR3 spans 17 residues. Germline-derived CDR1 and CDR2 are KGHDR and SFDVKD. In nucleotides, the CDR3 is TGTGCCACCAGTGATTACACCGGGACACCGAAACCAAATGAGCAGTTCTTC. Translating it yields CATSDYTGTPKPNEQFF.

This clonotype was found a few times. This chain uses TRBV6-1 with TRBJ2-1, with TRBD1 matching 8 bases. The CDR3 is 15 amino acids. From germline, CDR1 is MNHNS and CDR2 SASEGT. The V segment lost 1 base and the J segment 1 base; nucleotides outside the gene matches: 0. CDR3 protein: CASSEDRGSYNEQFF. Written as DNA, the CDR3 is TGTGCCAGCAGTGAAGACAGGGGGTCCTACAATGAGCAGTTCTTC.

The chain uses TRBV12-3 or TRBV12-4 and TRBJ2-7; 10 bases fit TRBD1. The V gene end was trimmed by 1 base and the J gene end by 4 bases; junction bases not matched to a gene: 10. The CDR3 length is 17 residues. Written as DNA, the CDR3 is TGTGCCAGCAGTTTAGTGGCCCGAGACAGGGGGCGATACGAGCAGTACTTC. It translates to CASSLVARDRGRYEQYF.

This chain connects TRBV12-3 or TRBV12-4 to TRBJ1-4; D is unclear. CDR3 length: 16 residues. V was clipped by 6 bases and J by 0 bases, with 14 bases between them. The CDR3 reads CASRIDKGATNEKLFF. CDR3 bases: TGTGCCAGCAGGATTGACAAAGGAGCAACTAATGAAAAACTGTTTTTT.

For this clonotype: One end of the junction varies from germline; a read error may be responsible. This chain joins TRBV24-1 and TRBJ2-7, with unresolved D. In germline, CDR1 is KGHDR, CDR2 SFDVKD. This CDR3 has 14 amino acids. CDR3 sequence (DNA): TGTGCCACCGGTGATTCCAACAGCCCCTACGAGCAGTACTTC. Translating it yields CATGDSNSPYEQYF.

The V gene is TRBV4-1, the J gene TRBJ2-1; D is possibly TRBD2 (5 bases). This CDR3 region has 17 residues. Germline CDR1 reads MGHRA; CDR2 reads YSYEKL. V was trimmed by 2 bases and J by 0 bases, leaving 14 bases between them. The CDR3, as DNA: TGCGCCAGCAGCCAACGCGCCCCTGGAGGCTCCTACAATGAGCAGTTCTTC. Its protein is CASSQRAPGGSYNEQFF.